A selection of T cell receptor beta chains follows, all from one sample in a study of OX40 agonist ivuxolimab in advanced cancers. This table comes from immunoSEQ multiplex PCR, and its TCRdb copy is limited to in-frame clones, with some not included. Here the sample spans about 45,000 clones, approximately 83% being singletons. This material consisted of CD4+ or CD8+ T cells sorted from blood, taken in a trial of the OX40 agonist ivuxolimab. Source of these receptors: an adult with an advanced solid tumor such as melanoma, head and neck, liver or kidney cancer. CDR3s include the opening cysteine and the closing phenylalanine or tryptophan. Fields, in order: CDR3 DNA, CDR3 protein, D gene, J gene, clone size, V gene. The D gene is left open where the match is weak. For some rows the clone size is stated as once, few or many, or as a class when expanded; others skip it.

TGCGCCAGCAGTGTAGAACTAGCGGGAGGGCCGGGGAACGAGCAGTACTTC CASSVELAGGPGNEQYF TRBD2 TRBJ2-7 NA TRBV10-1
TGTGCCATTTGGACAGGGGACGACTACTATGGCTACACCTTC CAIWTGDDYYGYTF TRBD1 TRBJ1-2 NA TRBV10-3
TGTGCCAGCACCAGGACAGTCAATCAGCCCCAGCATTTT CASTRTVNQPQHF NA TRBJ1-5 few TRBV2
TGTGCCAGCTCACCGGGGCAAGGGGTTCGGACCCTCCACTTT CASSPGQGVRTLHF NA TRBJ1-6 few TRBV18
TGTGCCAGCAGTGAAAGGAGGGATGCACCCCTCCACTTT CASSERRDAPLHF NA TRBJ1-6 NA TRBV2
TGTGCCAGCAGTTTCGATGGGGGGCTGGCTAATGAAAAACTGTTTTTT CASSFDGGLANEKLFF NA TRBJ1-4 NA TRBV28
TGCGCCAGCAGCCAAGATCGTAGGACAGCCAGGGAGGAGCAGTACTTC CASSQDRRTAREEQYF NA TRBJ2-7 NA TRBV4-1
TGTGCCAGCAGCCTGACAGGGGCTGGTACGCAGTATTTT CASSLTGAGTQYF TRBD1 TRBJ2-3 NA TRBV6-5
TGTGCCAGCAGTGAAAGACAGCCTAACTATGGCTACACCTTC CASSERQPNYGYTF NA TRBJ1-2 NA TRBV2
TGTGCCAGCAGCCTAGACAGGACCAGCAATCAGCCCCAGCATTTT CASSLDRTSNQPQHF NA TRBJ1-5 NA TRBV4-2
TGTGCCAGCAGCCAACCGGGAAACACCATATATTTT CASSQPGNTIYF NA TRBJ1-3 NA TRBV6-5
TGTGCCAGCTCACCTCCGAGGGGGACGGGTAATTCACCCCTCCACTTT CASSPPRGTGNSPLHF NA TRBJ1-6 NA TRBV18
TGCGCCAGCAGCCAAGGTTCAGGGCTAGAATCAGATACGCAGTATTTT CASSQGSGLESDTQYF NA TRBJ2-3 NA TRBV4-1
TGTGCCAGCAAACTTGGGCCATATGAAAAACTGTTTTTT CASKLGPYEKLFF NA TRBJ1-4 NA TRBV19
TGCGCCAGCAGCCCGGGGACTAGCGGGAACACCGGGGAGCTGTTTTTT CASSPGTSGNTGELFF TRBD2 TRBJ2-2 NA TRBV5-1
TGTGCCAGCAGCCAAGTCGAAAACACCATATATTTT CASSQVENTIYF NA TRBJ1-3 NA TRBV4-2
TGCGCCAGCAGCTTGGGATCCGGGGTCGGCAGAGTCACCATATATTTT CASSLGSGVGRVTIYF NA TRBJ1-3 NA TRBV5-1
TGTGCCAGCAGTTTAGAGGAGACCCAGTACTTC CASSLEETQYF NA TRBJ2-5 NA TRBV28
TGTGCCAGCAGCCTCACCACGACAGGGAGCGAGCAGTACTTC CASSLTTTGSEQYF TRBD1 TRBJ2-7 NA TRBV6-6
TGTGCCAGCAGCTTTTCACTAGCGGGGTTCACAGATACGCAGTATTTT CASSFSLAGFTDTQYF TRBD2 TRBJ2-3 NA TRBV7-9
TGCGCCAGCAGCCCGGGACAGGGGGTGCGGACTGAAGCTTTCTTT CASSPGQGVRTEAFF TRBD1 TRBJ1-1 NA TRBV4-1
TGTGCCAGCAGGGCAGGACAGGCGACTAACACTGAAGCTTTCTTT CASRAGQATNTEAFF TRBD1 TRBJ1-1 once TRBV6-1
TGTGCCAGAAGCTCCATGGGGGGGTGGCTAGCGGACTACAATGAGCAGTTCTTC CARSSMGGWLADYNEQFF NA TRBJ2-1 NA TRBV7-5
TGTGCCAGCATCGGGACTAGCGGCACCGGGGAGCTGTTTTTT CASIGTSGTGELFF TRBD2 TRBJ2-2 NA TRBV6-6
TGCGCCAGGGGGAAGGGCAGCCCGAACACTGAAGCTTTCTTT CARGKGSPNTEAFF NA TRBJ1-1 NA TRBV10-1
TGTGCCAGCAGCTTAGGGTGGGACAGGGGTCCCTACGAGCAGTACTTC CASSLGWDRGPYEQYF TRBD1 TRBJ2-7 NA TRBV11-2
TGTGCCAGCAGCTTAGAACAGTCTCACGAGCAGTACTTC CASSLEQSHEQYF NA TRBJ2-7 NA TRBV7-9
TGCGCCAGCAGCCCCCTAGGGGGGGCGAGGAATGAGCAGTTCTTC CASSPLGGARNEQFF NA TRBJ2-1 NA TRBV5-1
TGTGCCAGTAGTATAGTTGGTGCGGGACAGGCCTACGAGCAGTACTTC CASSIVGAGQAYEQYF TRBD1 TRBJ2-7 NA TRBV19
TGTGCCACCAGCAGAGCGAGGCTAGCGGGAGGAGATACGCAGTATTTT CATSRARLAGGDTQYF TRBD2 TRBJ2-3 NA TRBV15
TGTGCCAGCAGCACCACTAGCGGGAGAGGCGATACGCAGTATTTT CASSTTSGRGDTQYF TRBD2 TRBJ2-3 NA TRBV7-2
TGTGCCAGCAGCTTCCAGGACAGGGTATACAATGAGCAGTTCTTC CASSFQDRVYNEQFF TRBD1 TRBJ2-1 NA TRBV5-4
TGTGCCATCGGTTCCGACAAACGGGGGGAGCAGTACTTC CAIGSDKRGEQYF NA TRBJ2-7 NA TRBV10-3
TGTGCCAGCGGCCGGGGGGGACTAGCGGGGTCCGGGGAGCTGTTTTTT CASGRGGLAGSGELFF TRBD2 TRBJ2-2 NA TRBV27
TGTGCCAGCAGCTCAGGGGACAGTTCTAACTATGGCTACACCTTC CASSSGDSSNYGYTF TRBD1 TRBJ1-2 NA TRBV6-5
TGTGCCAGCAGGGGGAAGGGTTTGGAGACCCAGTACTTC CASRGKGLETQYF NA TRBJ2-5 NA TRBV28
TGTGCCAGCAGTTCCGTGTTTTGGGACAGGCAATATCCAACTAATGAAAAACTGTTTTTT CASSSVFWDRQYPTNEKLFF TRBD1 TRBJ1-4 NA TRBV27
TGCGCCAGCAGCTTGGCCGGCACCCATGGGACTGAAGCTTTCTTT CASSLAGTHGTEAFF NA TRBJ1-1 NA TRBV5-1
TGCAGCGTTGTTATACGGGGGGCGTGGGAGACCCAGTACTTC CSVVIRGAWETQYF NA TRBJ2-5 NA TRBV29-1
TGTGCCAGCAGCCCCCCCGAGTTAGCTAACTATGGCTACACCTTC CASSPPELANYGYTF NA TRBJ1-2 NA TRBV5-4
TGTGCCATCAGCGGGACAGCCTCCTACGAGCAGTACTTC CAISGTASYEQYF TRBD1 TRBJ2-7 NA TRBV10-3
TGTGCCAGCAGCTTAGGGACAGGGGAGGCTGGGGCCAACGTCCTGACTTTC CASSLGTGEAGANVLTF TRBD1 TRBJ2-6 NA TRBV7-9
TGTGCCAGCAGTTTAAGTAGTGGGGCCAACGTCCTGACTTTC CASSLSSGANVLTF NA TRBJ2-6 few TRBV27
TGTGCCAGCAGCGTAGGGACGGCGCTAAACACTGAAGCTTTCTTT CASSVGTALNTEAFF NA TRBJ1-1 NA TRBV9
TGTGCCAGCAGCTTAGACAGGGGGGGTAACGAGCAGTACTTC CASSLDRGGNEQYF NA TRBJ2-7 NA TRBV7-9
TGCGCCAGCAGCTTGGGGGGCTATGCAACTAATGAAAAACTGTTTTTT CASSLGGYATNEKLFF NA TRBJ1-4 NA TRBV5-1
TGTGCCAGCAGCTTTCTTCTAGCCGTTTACAATGAGCAGTTCTTC CASSFLLAVYNEQFF NA TRBJ2-1 NA TRBV5-4
TGCGCCAGCAGCGGTTACACCGGGACAGGGGATGGCTACACCTTC CASSGYTGTGDGYTF TRBD1 TRBJ1-2 NA TRBV4-1
TGTGCCAGTAGTCGGGGGTTCCTAAATGAGCAGTTCTTC CASSRGFLNEQFF NA TRBJ2-1 NA TRBV19
TGTGCCAGCAGTTTACCGACAGGGCAAGAGACCCAGTACTTC CASSLPTGQETQYF TRBD1 TRBJ2-5 NA TRBV28
TGCGCCAGCAGCCCTTTTCTCGAAACCAAATACACAAATTACGAGCAGTACTTC CASSPFLETKYTNYEQYF NA TRBJ2-7 NA TRBV4-1
TGCGCCAGCAGCTTGAGGCAGGTAGCTAGCACAGATACGCAGTATTTT CASSLRQVASTDTQYF NA TRBJ2-3 NA TRBV5-1
TGTGCCAGCAGCCGTGGTGGACAGGGGGGTGGCTACACCTTC CASSRGGQGGGYTF TRBD1 TRBJ1-2 NA TRBV7-8
TGTGCCAGCAGCTTAACCGGGACAGATTACACCGGGGAGCTGTTTTTT CASSLTGTDYTGELFF TRBD1 TRBJ2-2 NA TRBV13
TGTGCCACCCTGAACAGAGACTATAATTCACCCCTCCACTTT CATLNRDYNSPLHF NA TRBJ1-6 NA TRBV6-6
TGTGCCAGTAGTATAGGGACGGTGGGCACTGAAGCTTTCTTT CASSIGTVGTEAFF NA TRBJ1-1 NA TRBV19
TGTGCCAGCAGCTTAGGACAGGGGGGGCACAATGAGCAGTTCTTC CASSLGQGGHNEQFF TRBD1 TRBJ2-1 NA TRBV7-8